The rows below give T cell receptor beta chains drawn from one sample of a study of T-cell memory formation after mild COVID-19. Via MiXCR, TCRdb re-called the 5' RACE reads, giving one row per CDR3 protein. Among approximately 440,000 distinct CDR3 sequences listed, 15% to 20% were seen once. Sequencing was done on a sample of PBMCs or a T cell subset sorted from them (not recorded which). These receptors originate from an adult woman who had mild COVID-19 (a few samples of this study predate the infection). Cell type and time point are not known. The CDR3 runs from the conserved cysteine through the conserved F or W. The D gene is left open where the match is weak. The size of a clone is reported for some rows only, either as once, few or many, or as a class for expanded clones.

len | abundance | j_gene | v_gene | d_gene | CDR3aa | CDR3nt
16 | few | TRBJ2-6 | TRBV18 | TRBD1 | CASSPTGTAGANVLTF | TGTGCCAGCTCACCAACCGGGACAGCTGGGGCCAACGTCCTGACTTTC
15 | NA | TRBJ1-1 | TRBV9 | NA | CASSVRQTGNTEAFF | TGTGCCAGCAGCGTCCGGCAGACAGGGAACACTGAAGCTTTCTTT
14 | NA | TRBJ1-2 | TRBV12-3/TRBV12-4 | NA | CASSLYRGLYGYTF | TGTGCCAGCAGTTTATACCGAGGGCTTTATGGCTACACCTTC
14 | NA | TRBJ1-1 | TRBV18 | NA | CASSTRPENTEAFF | TGTGCCAGCTCAACTCGGCCAGAGAACACTGAAGCTTTCTTT
14 | NA | TRBJ1-2 | TRBV6-2/TRBV6-3 | TRBD1 | CASSYPDRVRGYTF | TGTGCCAGCAGTTACCCCGACAGGGTTCGCGGCTACACCTTC
14 | few | TRBJ1-1 | TRBV9 | NA | CASSVEPGGTEAFF | TGTGCCAGCAGCGTAGAGCCAGGTGGTACTGAAGCTTTCTTT
17 | few | TRBJ2-1 | TRBV7-2 | TRBD1 | CASSLRPGTASYNEQFF | TGTGCCAGCAGCTTAAGGCCCGGGACAGCCTCCTACAATGAGCAGTTCTTC
15 | NA | TRBJ2-5 | TRBV13 | TRBD1 | CASSLGRDRGLTQYF | TGTGCCAGCAGCTTAGGCCGGGACAGGGGGTTGACCCAGTACTTC
13 | NA | TRBJ2-2 | TRBV10-2 | TRBD2 | CASRGGTSWELFF | TGCGCCAGCAGAGGGGGGACTAGTTGGGAGCTGTTTTTT
14 | NA | TRBJ2-7 | TRBV2 | TRBD1 | CAIPRPGQGYEQYF | TGTGCCATCCCAAGGCCGGGACAGGGCTACGAGCAGTACTTC
15 | NA | TRBJ1-2 | TRBV7-3 | NA | CASSLTGPWDYGYTF | TGTGCCAGCAGCTTAACCGGCCCATGGGACTATGGCTACACCTTC
13 | few | TRBJ2-3 | TRBV20-1 | TRBD2 | CSAEQGGGDTQYF | TGCAGTGCCGAGCAGGGCGGGGGAGATACGCAGTATTTT
15 | NA | TRBJ1-1 | TRBV10-3 | NA | CAISILGGGNTEAFF | TGTGCCATCAGTATACTCGGGGGAGGGAACACTGAAGCTTTCTTT
14 | NA | TRBJ1-1 | TRBV18 | NA | CASSGQFRDAEAFF | TGTGCCAGCTCAGGCCAATTTAGGGACGCTGAAGCTTTCTTT
12 | NA | TRBJ2-3 | TRBV7-6 | NA | CASSRVQDTQYF | TGTGCCAGCAGCCGAGTCCAGGATACGCAGTATTTT
16 | few | TRBJ2-1 | TRBV5-5 | TRBD2 | CASSSLSSGRYNEQFF | TGTGCCAGCAGCTCCCTGTCTAGCGGGAGGTACAATGAGCAGTTCTTC
15 | NA | TRBJ1-1 | TRBV6-1 | NA | CASSDIIGLNTEAFF | TGTGCCAGCAGTGATATTATCGGTTTAAACACTGAAGCTTTCTTT